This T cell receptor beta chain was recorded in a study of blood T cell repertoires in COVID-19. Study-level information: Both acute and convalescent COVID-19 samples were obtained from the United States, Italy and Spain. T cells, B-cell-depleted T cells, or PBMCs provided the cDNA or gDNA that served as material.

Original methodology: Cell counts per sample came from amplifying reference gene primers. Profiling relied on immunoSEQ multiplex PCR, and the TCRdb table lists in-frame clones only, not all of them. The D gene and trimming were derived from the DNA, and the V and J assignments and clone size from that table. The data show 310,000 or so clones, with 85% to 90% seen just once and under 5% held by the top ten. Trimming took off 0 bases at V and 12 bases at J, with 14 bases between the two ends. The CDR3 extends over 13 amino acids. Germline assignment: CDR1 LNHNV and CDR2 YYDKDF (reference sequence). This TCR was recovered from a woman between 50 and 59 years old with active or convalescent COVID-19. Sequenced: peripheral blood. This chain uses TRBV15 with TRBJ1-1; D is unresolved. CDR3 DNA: TGTGCCACCAGCAGAGATGGATCCGAGGTGTCTTTCTTT. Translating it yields CATSRDGSEVSFF.